The rows below give T cell receptor beta chains drawn from one sample of a study of technical replicates of blood from a handful of donors. Repertoires were generated with immunoSEQ multiplex PCR, while TCRdb's copy carries only in-frame clones and drops some. Of under 100,000 clones in the sample, around 94% were seen once. The sequencing sample was made of T cells isolated from PBMCs. All receptors come from a human donor in good health. CDR3s include the opening cysteine and the closing phenylalanine or tryptophan. Fields, in order: clone size, J gene, CDR3 length, D gene, V gene, CDR3 protein, CDR3 DNA. A D gene is named only where the DNA matches it firmly. Where a row states a size, it is once, few, many or the class of an expanded clone; other rows omit it.

.,TRBJ1-4,17,.,TRBV2,CASRRSYRSATNEKLFF,TGTGCCAGCAGGCGGAGCTACCGTTCGGCAACTAATGAAAAACTGTTTTTT
.,TRBJ2-1,16,TRBD1,TRBV7-8,CASSLFGRGRFNEQFF,TGTGCCAGCAGCTTATTCGGCAGGGGGCGGTTCAATGAGCAGTTCTTC
.,TRBJ1-2,15,TRBD1,TRBV7-9,CASNPDRQGYYGYTF,TGTGCCAGCAACCCGGACAGACAGGGCTACTATGGCTACACCTTC
.,TRBJ2-1,16,.,TRBV5-1,CASSLTGSRSYNEQFF,TGCGCCAGCAGCTTGACCGGGAGTCGCTCCTACAATGAGCAGTTCTTC
.,TRBJ2-5,12,TRBD1,TRBV29-1,CSVQQGAETQYF,TGCAGCGTTCAACAGGGGGCAGAGACCCAGTACTTC
.,TRBJ2-7,15,TRBD1,TRBV6-5,CASSYGGQGPYEQYF,TGTGCCAGCAGTTACGGGGGACAGGGCCCCTACGAGCAGTACTTC
.,TRBJ2-1,14,.,TRBV6-5,CASSYLGVGNEQFF,TGTGCCAGCAGTTACCTAGGGGTCGGGAATGAGCAGTTCTTC
.,TRBJ1-4,15,.,TRBV5-5,CASSEERATNEKLFF,TGTGCCAGCAGCGAAGAAAGAGCAACTAATGAAAAACTGTTTTTT
.,TRBJ2-7,14,.,TRBV9,CASSGSGTNYEQYF,TGTGCCAGCAGTGGTTCGGGGACAAACTACGAGCAGTACTTC
.,TRBJ2-2,15,TRBD2,TRBV6-5,CASSHSGGNTGELFF,TGTGCCAGCAGTCATAGCGGGGGGAACACCGGGGAGCTGTTTTTT
once,TRBJ1-2,12,TRBD1,TRBV29-1,CSVATGGYGYTF,TGCAGCGTCGCCACAGGGGGCTATGGCTACACCTTC
.,TRBJ1-5,13,.,TRBV28,CASRPGGSQPQHF,TGTGCCAGCAGACCCGGGGGTAGTCAGCCCCAGCATTTT
.,TRBJ2-7,15,.,TRBV30,CAWSVRSLSTYEQYF,TGTGCCTGGAGTGTACGAAGTTTAAGCACCTACGAGCAGTACTTC
.,TRBJ1-1,15,.,TRBV6-6,CASSYSEVVDTEAFF,TGTGCCAGCAGTTACTCGGAGGTAGTAGACACTGAAGCTTTCTTT
.,TRBJ2-4,16,.,TRBV6-4,CASSDSGSVAKNIQYF,TGTGCCAGCAGTGACTCGGGTAGCGTAGCCAAAAACATTCAGTACTTC
.,TRBJ2-3,14,TRBD2,TRBV28,CASSVAGAYDTQYF,TGTGCCAGCAGTGTAGCGGGTGCTTACGATACGCAGTATTTT
.,TRBJ1-1,13,.,TRBV18,CASSPSEGTEAFF,TGTGCCAGCTCACCCTCCGAGGGAACTGAAGCTTTCTTT
.,TRBJ2-1,13,.,TRBV7-9,CASSYAGFNEQFF,TGTGCCAGCAGCTACGCGGGCTTTAATGAGCAGTTCTTC
.,TRBJ2-1,15,.,TRBV5-4,CASSLSWEGVDEQFF,TGTGCCAGCAGCTTAAGTTGGGAGGGGGTCGATGAGCAGTTCTTC
.,TRBJ1-2,14,TRBD1,TRBV5-6,CASSLRTGIGGYTF,TGTGCCAGCAGCCTTAGGACAGGGATAGGTGGCTACACCTTC
.,TRBJ1-1,16,TRBD1,TRBV11-2,CASSLGQGRVYTEAFF,TGTGCCAGCAGCCTCGGACAGGGGAGGGTGTACACTGAAGCTTTCTTT
.,TRBJ2-1,16,TRBD1,TRBV4-2,CASSLGTVGSYNEQFF,TGTGCCAGCAGCCTGGGGACAGTAGGCTCCTACAATGAGCAGTTCTTC
once,TRBJ1-2,15,.,TRBV4-2,CASSQALDGLYGYTF,TGTGCCAGCAGCCAAGCCCTTGACGGACTCTATGGCTACACCTTC
.,TRBJ2-1,16,.,TRBV16,CASSQSEQTHTNEQFF,TGTGCCAGCAGCCAATCCGAACAGACCCACACCAATGAGCAGTTCTTC
.,TRBJ2-1,13,TRBD1,TRBV29-1,CSVRDRASNEQFF,TGCAGCGTTCGGGACAGGGCGAGCAATGAGCAGTTCTTC
once,TRBJ2-7,12,.,TRBV29-1,CSARVPSGEQYF,TGCAGCGCGCGGGTCCCGTCGGGGGAGCAGTACTTC
.,TRBJ2-5,15,.,TRBV5-1,CASSLAGAGRETQYF,TGCGCCAGCAGCTTGGCCGGGGCGGGGAGAGAGACCCAGTACTTC
.,TRBJ1-2,15,.,TRBV28,CASIHRARTNYGYTF,TGTGCCAGCATCCACAGGGCTAGGACTAACTATGGCTACACCTTC
.,TRBJ1-2,13,TRBD1,TRBV30,CAWRTGSSDGYTF,TGTGCCTGGAGGACAGGGAGTTCGGATGGCTACACCTTC
.,TRBJ2-5,14,TRBD1,TRBV7-8,CASSSRTGVETQYF,TGTGCCAGCAGCTCCCGGACAGGCGTGGAGACCCAGTACTTC